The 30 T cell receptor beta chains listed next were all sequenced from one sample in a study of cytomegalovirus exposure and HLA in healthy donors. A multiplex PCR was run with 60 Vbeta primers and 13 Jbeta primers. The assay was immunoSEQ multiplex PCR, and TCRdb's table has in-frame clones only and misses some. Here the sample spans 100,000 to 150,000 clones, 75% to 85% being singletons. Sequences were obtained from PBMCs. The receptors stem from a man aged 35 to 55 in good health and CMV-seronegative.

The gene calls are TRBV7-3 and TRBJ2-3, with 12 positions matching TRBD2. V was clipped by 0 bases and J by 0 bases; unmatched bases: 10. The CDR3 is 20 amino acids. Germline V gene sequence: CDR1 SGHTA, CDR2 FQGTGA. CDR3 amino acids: CASSLTFGLAGGPSTDTQYF. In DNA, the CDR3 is TGTGCCAGCAGCTTAACGTTCGGGCTAGCGGGGGGGCCCAGCACAGATACGCAGTATTTT.

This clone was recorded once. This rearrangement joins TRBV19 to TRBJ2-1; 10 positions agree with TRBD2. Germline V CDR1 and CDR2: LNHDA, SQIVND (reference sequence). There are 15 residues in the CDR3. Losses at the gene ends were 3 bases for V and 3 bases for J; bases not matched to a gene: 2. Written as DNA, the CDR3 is TGTGCCAGTAGTATCGGGACTAGCGTCTACAATGAGCAGTTCTTC. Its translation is CASSIGTSVYNEQFF.

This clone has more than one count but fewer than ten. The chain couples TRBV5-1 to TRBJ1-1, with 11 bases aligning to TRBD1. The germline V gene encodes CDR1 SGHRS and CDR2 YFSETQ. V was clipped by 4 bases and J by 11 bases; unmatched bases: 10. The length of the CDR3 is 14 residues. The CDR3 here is CASSPDRGLMVAFF. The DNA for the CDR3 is TGCGCCAGCAGCCCGGACAGGGGGCTTATGGTTGCTTTCTTT.

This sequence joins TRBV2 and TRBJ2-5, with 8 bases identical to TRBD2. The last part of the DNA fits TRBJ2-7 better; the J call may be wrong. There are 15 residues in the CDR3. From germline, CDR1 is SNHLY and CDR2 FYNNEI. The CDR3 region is CASSPGGSLSYEQYF. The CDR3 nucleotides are TGTGCCAGCAGCCCGGGGGGGTCCCTCTCCTACGAGCAGTACTTC.

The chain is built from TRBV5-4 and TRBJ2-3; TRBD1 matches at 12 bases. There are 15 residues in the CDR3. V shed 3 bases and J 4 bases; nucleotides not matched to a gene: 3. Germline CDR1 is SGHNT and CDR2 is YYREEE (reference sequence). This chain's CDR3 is CASSWDRGRPDTQYF. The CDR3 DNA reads TGTGCCAGCAGCTGGGACAGGGGGCGCCCAGATACGCAGTATTTT. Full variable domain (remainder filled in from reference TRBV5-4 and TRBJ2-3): ETGVTQSPTHLIKTRGQQVTLRCSSQSGHNTVSWYQQALGQGPQFIFQYYREEENGRGNFPPRFSGLQFPNYSSELNVNALELDDSALYLCASSWDRGRPDTQYFGPGTRLTVL.

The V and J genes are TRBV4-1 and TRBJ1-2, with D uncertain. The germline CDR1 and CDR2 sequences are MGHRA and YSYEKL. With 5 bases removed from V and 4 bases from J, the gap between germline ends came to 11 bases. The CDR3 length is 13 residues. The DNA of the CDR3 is TGCGCCAGCAGCTCGCAGTCGTTCTATGGCTACACCTTC. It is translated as CASSSQSFYGYTF.

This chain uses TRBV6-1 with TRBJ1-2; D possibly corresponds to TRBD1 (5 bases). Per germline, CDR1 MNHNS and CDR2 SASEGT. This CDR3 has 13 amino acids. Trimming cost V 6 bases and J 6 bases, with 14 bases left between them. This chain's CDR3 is CASSPRVSHGYTF. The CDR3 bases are TGTGCCAGCAGCCCCAGGGTAAGCCATGGCTACACCTTC.

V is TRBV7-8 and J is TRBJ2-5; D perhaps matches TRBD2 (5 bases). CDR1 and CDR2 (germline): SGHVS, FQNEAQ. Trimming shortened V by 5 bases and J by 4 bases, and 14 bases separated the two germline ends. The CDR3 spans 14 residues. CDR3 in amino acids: CASSPRASRETQYF. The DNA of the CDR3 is TGTGCCAGCAGCCCTCGAGCTAGCAGAGAGACCCAGTACTTC.

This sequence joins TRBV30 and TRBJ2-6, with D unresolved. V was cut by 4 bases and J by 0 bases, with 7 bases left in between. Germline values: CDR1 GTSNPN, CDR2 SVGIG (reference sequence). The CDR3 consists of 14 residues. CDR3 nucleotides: TGTGCCTGGAAGTACGGCTCTGGGGCCAACGTCCTGACTTTC. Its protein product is CAWKYGSGANVLTF.

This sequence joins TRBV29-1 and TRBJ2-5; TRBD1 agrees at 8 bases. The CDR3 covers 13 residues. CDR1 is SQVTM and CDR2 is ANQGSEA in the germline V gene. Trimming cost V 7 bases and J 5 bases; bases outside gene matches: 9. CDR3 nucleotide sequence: TGCAGCGCGGTACAGGGGGTAAAGGAGACCCAGTACTTC. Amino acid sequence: CSAVQGVKETQYF.

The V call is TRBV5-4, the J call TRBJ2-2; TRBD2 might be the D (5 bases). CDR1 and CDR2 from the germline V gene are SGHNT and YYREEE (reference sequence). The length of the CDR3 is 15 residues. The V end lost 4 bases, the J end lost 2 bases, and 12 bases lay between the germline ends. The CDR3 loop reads CASSQNGLNTGELFF. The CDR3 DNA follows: TGTGCCAGCAGCCAGAACGGACTTAACACCGGGGAGCTGTTTTTT.

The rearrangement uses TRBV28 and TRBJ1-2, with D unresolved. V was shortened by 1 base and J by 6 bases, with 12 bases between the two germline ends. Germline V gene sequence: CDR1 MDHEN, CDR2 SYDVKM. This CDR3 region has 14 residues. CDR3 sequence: CASSLYPQADGYTF. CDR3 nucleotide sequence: TGTGCCAGCAGTTTATATCCTCAAGCGGATGGCTACACCTTC.

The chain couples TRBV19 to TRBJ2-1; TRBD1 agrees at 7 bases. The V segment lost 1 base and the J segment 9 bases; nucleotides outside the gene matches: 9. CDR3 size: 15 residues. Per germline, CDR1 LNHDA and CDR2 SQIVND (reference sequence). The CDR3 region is CASSIGVKGAGEQFF. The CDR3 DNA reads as TGTGCCAGTAGTATAGGGGTCAAGGGGGCGGGTGAGCAGTTCTTC.

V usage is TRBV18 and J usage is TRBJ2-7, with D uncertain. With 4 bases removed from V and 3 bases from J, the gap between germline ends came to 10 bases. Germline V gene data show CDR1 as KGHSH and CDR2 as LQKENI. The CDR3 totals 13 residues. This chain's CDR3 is CASSQSIIYEQYF. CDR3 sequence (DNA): TGTGCCAGCTCACAGAGTATTATCTACGAGCAGTACTTC.

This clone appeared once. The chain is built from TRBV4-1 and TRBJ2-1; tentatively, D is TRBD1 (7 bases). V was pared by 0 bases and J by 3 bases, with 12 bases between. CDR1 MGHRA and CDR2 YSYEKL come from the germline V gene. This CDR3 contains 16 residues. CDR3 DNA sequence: TGCGCCAGCAGCCAAGAGTCGGGGGACAGCTACAATGAGCAGTTCTTC. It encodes CASSQESGDSYNEQFF.

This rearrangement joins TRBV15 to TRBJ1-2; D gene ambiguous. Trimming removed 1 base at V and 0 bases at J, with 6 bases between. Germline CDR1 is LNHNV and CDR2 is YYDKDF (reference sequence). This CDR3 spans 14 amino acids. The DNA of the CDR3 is TGTGCCACCAGCAGAGTATCGGCTAACTATGGCTACACCTTC. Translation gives CATSRVSANYGYTF.

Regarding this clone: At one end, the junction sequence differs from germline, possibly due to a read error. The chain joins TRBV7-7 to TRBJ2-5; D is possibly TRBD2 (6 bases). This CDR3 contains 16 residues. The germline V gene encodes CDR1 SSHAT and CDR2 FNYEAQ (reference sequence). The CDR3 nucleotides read TGTGCTAGCAGCTTAGACATCATGGGGCGGGGAGAGACCCAGTACTTC. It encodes CASSLDIMGRGETQYF.

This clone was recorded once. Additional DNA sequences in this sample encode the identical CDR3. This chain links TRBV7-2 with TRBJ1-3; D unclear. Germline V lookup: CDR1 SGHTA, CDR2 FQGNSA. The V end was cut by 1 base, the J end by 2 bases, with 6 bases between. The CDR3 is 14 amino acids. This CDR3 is CASSLDGTGNTIYF. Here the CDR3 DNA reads TGTGCCAGCAGCTTAGACGGGACTGGAAACACCATATATTTT. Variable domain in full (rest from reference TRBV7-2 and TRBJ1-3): GAGVSQSPSNKVTEKGKDVELRCDPISGHTALYWYRQSLGQGLEFLIYFQGNSAPDKSGLPSDRFSAERTGGSVSTLTIQRTQQEDSAVYLCASSLDGTGNTIYFGEGSWLTVV.

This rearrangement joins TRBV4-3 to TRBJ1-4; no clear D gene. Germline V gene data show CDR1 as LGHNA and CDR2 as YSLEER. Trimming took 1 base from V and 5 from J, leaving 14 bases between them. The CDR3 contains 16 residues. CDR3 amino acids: CASSQGLSSGNEKLFF. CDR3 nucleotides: TGCGCCAGCAGCCAAGGTCTAAGTAGCGGCAATGAAAAACTGTTTTTT.

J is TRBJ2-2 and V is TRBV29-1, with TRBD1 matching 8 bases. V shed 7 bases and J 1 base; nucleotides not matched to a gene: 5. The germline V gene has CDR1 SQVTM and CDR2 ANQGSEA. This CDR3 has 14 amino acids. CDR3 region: CSARTGKNTGELFF. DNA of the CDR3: TGCAGCGCCCGGACAGGGAAGAACACCGGGGAGCTGTTTTTT.

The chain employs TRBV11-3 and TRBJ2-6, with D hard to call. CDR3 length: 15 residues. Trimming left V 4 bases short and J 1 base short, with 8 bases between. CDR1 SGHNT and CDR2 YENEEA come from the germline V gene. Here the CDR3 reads CASSSDGSGANVLTF. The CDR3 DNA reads TGTGCCAGCAGCTCAGACGGGTCTGGGGCCAACGTCCTGACTTTC.

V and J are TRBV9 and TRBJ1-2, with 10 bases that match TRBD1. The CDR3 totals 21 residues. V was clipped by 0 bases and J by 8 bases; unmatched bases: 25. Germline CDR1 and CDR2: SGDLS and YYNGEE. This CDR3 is CASSVEGEWDRGPLSERGYTF. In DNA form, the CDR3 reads TGTGCCAGCAGCGTAGAGGGGGAGTGGGACAGGGGACCCCTCTCGGAAAGAGGCTACACCTTC.

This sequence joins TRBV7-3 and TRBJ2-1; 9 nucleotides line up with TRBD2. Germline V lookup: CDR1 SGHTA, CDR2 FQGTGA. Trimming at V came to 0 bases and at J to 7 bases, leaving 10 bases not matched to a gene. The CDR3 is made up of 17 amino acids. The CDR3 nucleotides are TGTGCCAGCAGCTTAACCGACGCGGGGGGGCCTAAGAATGAGCAGTTCTTC. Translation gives CASSLTDAGGPKNEQFF.

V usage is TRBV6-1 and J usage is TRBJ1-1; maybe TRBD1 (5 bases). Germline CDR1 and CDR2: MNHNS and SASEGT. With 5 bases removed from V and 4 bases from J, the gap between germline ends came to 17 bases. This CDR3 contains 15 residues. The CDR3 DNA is TGTGCCAGCAGTTCACAGGCCAGGGTAGGCACTGAAGCTTTCTTT. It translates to CASSSQARVGTEAFF.

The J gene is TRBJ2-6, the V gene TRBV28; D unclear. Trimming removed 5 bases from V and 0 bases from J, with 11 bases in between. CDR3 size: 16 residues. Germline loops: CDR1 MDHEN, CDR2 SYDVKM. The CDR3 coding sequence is TGTGCCAGCAGTCCCCAGTATTTCTCTGGGGCCAACGTCCTGACTTTC. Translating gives CASSPQYFSGANVLTF.

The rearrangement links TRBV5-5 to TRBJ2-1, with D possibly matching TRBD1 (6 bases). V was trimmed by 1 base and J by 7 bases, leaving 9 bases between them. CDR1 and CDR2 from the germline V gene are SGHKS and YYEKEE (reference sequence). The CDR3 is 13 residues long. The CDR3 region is CASSLTGLNEQFF. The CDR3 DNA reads TGTGCCAGCAGCTTGACAGGGTTGAATGAGCAGTTCTTC.

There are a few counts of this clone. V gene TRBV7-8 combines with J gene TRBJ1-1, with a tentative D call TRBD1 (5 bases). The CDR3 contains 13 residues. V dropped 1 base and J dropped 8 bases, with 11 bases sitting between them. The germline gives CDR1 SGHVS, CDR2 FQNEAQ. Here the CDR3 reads CASSLGRGMEAFF. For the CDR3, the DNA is TGTGCCAGCAGCTTAGGTAGGGGAATGGAAGCTTTCTTT.

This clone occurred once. CDR3 sequence: CASSNKGNFGNTEAFF. CDR3 bases: TGTGCCAGCAGCAACAAGGGGAATTTTGGGAACACTGAAGCTTTCTTT. The chain employs TRBV5-4 and TRBJ1-1; the D gene is possibly TRBD1 (5 bases). The CDR3 covers 16 residues. CDR1 SGHNT and CDR2 YYREEE come from the germline V gene (reference sequence). V lost 4 bases and J 1 base, leaving 17 bases between the germline ends. The full variable domain, its missing parts supplied by reference TRBV5-4 and TRBJ1-1, is ETGVTQSPTHLIKTRGQQVTLRCSSQSGHNTVSWYQQALGQGPQFIFQYYREEENGRGNFPPRFSGLQFPNYSSELNVNALELDDSALYLCASSNKGNFGNTEAFFGQGTRLTVV.

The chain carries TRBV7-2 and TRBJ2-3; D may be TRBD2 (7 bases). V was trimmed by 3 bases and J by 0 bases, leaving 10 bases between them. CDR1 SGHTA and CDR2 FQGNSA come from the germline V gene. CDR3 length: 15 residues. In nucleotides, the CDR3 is TGTGCCAGCAGCTTCGGGGGGCCAAGCACAGATACGCAGTATTTT. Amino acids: CASSFGGPSTDTQYF.

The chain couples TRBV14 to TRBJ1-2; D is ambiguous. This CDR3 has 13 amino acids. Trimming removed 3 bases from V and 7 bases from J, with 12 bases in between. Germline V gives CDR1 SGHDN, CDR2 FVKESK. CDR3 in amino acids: CASSQGKTGGYTF. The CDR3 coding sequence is TGTGCCAGCAGCCAGGGTAAAACGGGTGGCTACACCTTC.